A selection of T cell receptor beta chains follows, all from one sample in a study of beta chain features in type 1 diabetes. Sequencing was performed with immunoSEQ multiplex PCR; in TCRdb, only in-frame clones are kept and a portion is missing. In the table there are around 160,000 clones, 48% of which are singletons. Sequenced: Tregs from blood. These receptors were taken from a man younger than 35 in good health. The CDR3 runs from the conserved cysteine through the conserved F or W. A D gene is named only where the DNA matches it firmly. Not all rows give a size; the values are once, few, many and, for expanded clones, a class.

d_call j_call clone_size v_call cdr3_nt cdr3_aa
TRBD2 TRBJ2-7 few TRBV28 TGTGCCAGCAGTTTCATAGGCGGGAGACGGCCGTACTTC CASSFIGGRRPYF
NA TRBJ2-2 few TRBV4-3 TGCGCCAGCAGCTTATGGGGGGGGCCGAACACCGGGGAGCTGTTTTTT CASSLWGGPNTGELFF
TRBD1 TRBJ2-3 NA TRBV28 TGTGCCAGCAGTTGTTGGTCAGGGGGCGGCCCCAAGCCAGATACGCAGTATTTT CASSCWSGGGPKPDTQYF
NA TRBJ1-2 NA TRBV4-2 TGTGCCAGCAGCCAAGATCGAGGGCATGGCTACACCTTC CASSQDRGHGYTF
TRBD1 TRBJ1-1 NA TRBV6-6 TGTGCCAGCAGTTCCGGACAGGAGAGCACTGAAGCTTTCTTT CASSSGQESTEAFF
NA TRBJ1-2 few TRBV7-8 TGTGCCAGCAACACCTTCGCAGGGGTGAACTATGGCTACACCTTC CASNTFAGVNYGYTF
NA TRBJ2-7 NA TRBV29-1 TGCAGCGTAGCTTCAGGCGACTACGAGCAGTACTTC CSVASGDYEQYF
NA TRBJ2-3 few TRBV7-9 TGTGCCAGCAGCTCCTGGAACAGGGAAGATACGCAGTATTTT CASSSWNREDTQYF
TRBD2 TRBJ2-3 few TRBV23-1 TGCGCCAGCAGTCATTCCGGGACTACTAGCACAGATACGCAGTATTTT CASSHSGTTSTDTQYF
TRBD2 TRBJ2-3 NA TRBV28 TGTGCCAGCAGTCCCAACCGTATTAAGCGGGAGGCCAGACGAACAGATACGCAGTATTTT CASSPNRIKREARRTDTQYF
NA TRBJ2-7 NA TRBV4-2 TGTGCCAGCAGCCAAGATAGGGGGTTATTCGTCAACGAGCAGTACTTC CASSQDRGLFVNEQYF
TRBD1 TRBJ2-3 NA TRBV6-1 TGTGCCAGCAGAGGTGACAGGGTCATTAATACGCAGTATTTT CASRGDRVINTQYF
NA TRBJ2-1 NA TRBV7-9 TGTGCCAGCAGCCGACAGTCTGGCCACAATGAGCAGTTCTTC CASSRQSGHNEQFF
TRBD2 TRBJ2-3 NA TRBV7-2 TGTGCCAGCAGCTTGGTGGCCGGGAGGGCCGGAGATACGCAGTATTTT CASSLVAGRAGDTQYF
TRBD1 TRBJ1-1 NA TRBV10-2 TGCGCCAGCATTGACAGGGAGAACACTGAAGCTTTCTTT CASIDRENTEAFF
TRBD2 TRBJ2-2 NA TRBV5-1 TGCGCCAGCAGCTTGGTGAGCGGGGGGGCGACCGGGGAGCTGTTTTTT CASSLVSGGATGELFF
TRBD2 TRBJ2-5 few TRBV5-1 TGCGCCAGCAGCTCCGGACTAGCGGGAGGGACCCAGTACTTC CASSSGLAGGTQYF
NA TRBJ2-1 few TRBV4-2 TGTGCCAGCAGCCAAGAGTGGACAGACTACAATGAGCAGTTCTTC CASSQEWTDYNEQFF
TRBD2 TRBJ2-1 NA TRBV7-2 TGTGCCAGCAGTTTTGGACTAGCGGGAGACAATGAGCAGTTCTTC CASSFGLAGDNEQFF
TRBD1 TRBJ1-1 NA TRBV11-2 TGTGCCAGCAGCCTCACGGCAGAGGGGGCTCTCAACACTGAAGCTTTCTTT CASSLTAEGALNTEAFF
NA TRBJ1-2 NA TRBV29-1 TGCAGCGCTCGAGGACAGACCAACTATGGCTACACCTTC CSARGQTNYGYTF
NA TRBJ1-2 NA TRBV4-2 TGTGCCAGCAGCCAAGTCGGGGACTATGGCTACACCTTC CASSQVGDYGYTF
NA TRBJ1-3 NA TRBV28 TGTGCCAGCAGTGGACACCGATCTGGAAACACCATATATTTT CASSGHRSGNTIYF
TRBD1 TRBJ1-1 NA TRBV7-8 TGTGCCAGCAGCTTATCGTTCGTCAGGAGACAGGGGACCACTGAAGCTTTCTTT CASSLSFVRRQGTTEAFF
NA TRBJ2-7 few TRBV6-6 TGTGCCAGCAGTTTAACCAGGGTTACCTACGAGCAGTACTTC CASSLTRVTYEQYF
TRBD1 TRBJ1-1 NA TRBV19 TGTGCCAGTAGGAATCCACAGGGGGCCGGCACTGAAGCTTTCTTT CASRNPQGAGTEAFF
TRBD1 TRBJ2-7 NA TRBV7-3 TGTGCCAGCAGTTTTGGGACAGGGGGTTACGAGCAGTACTTC CASSFGTGGYEQYF
TRBD1 TRBJ1-1 few TRBV29-1 TGCAGCGTTGAACCCCGACAGGGTTGGAACACTGAAGCTTTCTTT CSVEPRQGWNTEAFF
NA TRBJ2-5 NA TRBV19 TGTGCCAGTAGTATAGCGGTCGGAAGGAGGGAGACCCAGTACTTC CASSIAVGRRETQYF
TRBD1 TRBJ1-4 few TRBV7-2 TGTGCCAGCAGTCGGACAGGGGTTAAAGCAACTAATGAAAAACTGTTTTTT CASSRTGVKATNEKLFF
NA TRBJ2-5 NA TRBV30 TGTGCCTGGAACAGGGTCGTCGAGACCCAGTACTTC CAWNRVVETQYF
NA TRBJ2-7 NA TRBV7-3 TGTGCCAGCAGCTCCTACAGGGACTCCTACGAGCAGTACTTC CASSSYRDSYEQYF
TRBD1 TRBJ1-2 few TRBV10-3 TGTGCCATCAGTGGGGACAGGCGGGGTGGCTACACCTTC CAISGDRRGGYTF
TRBD2 TRBJ2-1 few TRBV9 TGTGCCAGCAGCCCCACCGGACTAGCCGGATACAATGAGCAGTTCTTC CASSPTGLAGYNEQFF
NA TRBJ2-6 NA TRBV18 TGTGCCAGCTCACCGCTCGGTTACGTGGCTGGGGCCAACGTCCTGACTTTC CASSPLGYVAGANVLTF
NA TRBJ2-7 few TRBV7-9 TGTGCCAGCAGCCACACCCAGCGTTATCGCGAGCAGTACTTC CASSHTQRYREQYF
TRBD1 TRBJ1-6 NA TRBV5-1 TGCGCCAGCAGCCCCCGCCCCCAAGACAGGGATAATTCACCCCTCCACTTT CASSPRPQDRDNSPLHF
TRBD1 TRBJ1-4 once TRBV15 TGTGCCACCAGCAGACAAACAGGGGGCGAAGGAAAACTGTTTTTT CATSRQTGGEGKLFF
NA TRBJ2-2 few TRBV19 TGTGCCAGCGGAACAGTCTCCGTTCACACCGGGGAGCTGTTTTTT CASGTVSVHTGELFF
NA TRBJ2-1 NA TRBV7-6 TGTGCCAGCAGCTTAGAGGCAGGGAACTCCTACAATGAGCAGTTCTTC CASSLEAGNSYNEQFF
TRBD2 TRBJ2-5 NA TRBV13 TGTGCCAGCAGCTTAGAAGTTGCGGGAGGGCCTATCCAAGAGACCCAGTACTTC CASSLEVAGGPIQETQYF
TRBD1 TRBJ2-5 NA TRBV15 TGTGCCACCAGCAGAGATACAGGGGTAGGAGAGACCCAGTACTTC CATSRDTGVGETQYF
NA TRBJ2-7 NA TRBV5-4 TGTGCCAGCAGCTTGCCGGGGGTCTCCTACGAGCAGTACTTC CASSLPGVSYEQYF
TRBD2 TRBJ2-7 few TRBV4-2 TGTGCCAGCAGCCCCGGACTAGCGGGGAACTACTACGAGCAGTACTTC CASSPGLAGNYYEQYF
TRBD2 TRBJ2-7 NA TRBV9 TGTGCCAGCAGCGTAGGTCCTAGCGGGAGGGGATACGAGCAGTACTTC CASSVGPSGRGYEQYF
TRBD2 TRBJ2-2 few TRBV6-5 TGTGCCAGCACCCGGGGGGGGGCCAACACCGGGGAGCTGTTTTTT CASTRGGANTGELFF
NA TRBJ2-7 NA TRBV1 TGCACCAGCAGCCGCCGACTCCTCTGGGAGCAGTACTTC CTSSRRLLWEQYF
NA TRBJ2-7 NA TRBV19 TGTGCCAGTAACCAAGGTTTGGGAGTGGGCGAGCAGTACTTC CASNQGLGVGEQYF
TRBD2 TRBJ2-5 NA TRBV30 TGTGCCTGGAGTGTGGCAGCTAGCGGGAGGGGGTCCCAGTACTTC CAWSVAASGRGSQYF
NA TRBJ1-4 NA TRBV25-1 TGTGCCAGCCCCCCCGGAAACGAGGAGGGTGAAAAACTGTTTTTT CASPPGNEEGEKLFF
TRBD2 TRBJ2-3 few TRBV7-2 TGTGCCAGCAGCTTAGTAGCGGGAGGGGGAGATACGCAGTATTTT CASSLVAGGGDTQYF
NA TRBJ1-2 NA TRBV28 TGTGTCGCGTCGGGTCGAGGCTACACCTTC CVASGRGYTF
TRBD1 TRBJ2-7 NA TRBV18 TGTGCCAGCTCTCCCGGGACAGGGGTCTCCTACGAGCAGTACTTC CASSPGTGVSYEQYF
NA TRBJ1-2 few TRBV4-3 TGCGCCAGCAGCCAAGTAGGGGGAGTTGGCTACACCTTC CASSQVGGVGYTF
NA TRBJ1-4 NA TRBV19 TGTGCCAGCAGGGCCTACGAAAAACTGTTTTTT CASRAYEKLFF
TRBD2 TRBJ2-2 NA TRBV10-3 TGTGCCATCAGCGAGCGGGATGCGAACACCGGGGAGCTGTTTTTT CAISERDANTGELFF